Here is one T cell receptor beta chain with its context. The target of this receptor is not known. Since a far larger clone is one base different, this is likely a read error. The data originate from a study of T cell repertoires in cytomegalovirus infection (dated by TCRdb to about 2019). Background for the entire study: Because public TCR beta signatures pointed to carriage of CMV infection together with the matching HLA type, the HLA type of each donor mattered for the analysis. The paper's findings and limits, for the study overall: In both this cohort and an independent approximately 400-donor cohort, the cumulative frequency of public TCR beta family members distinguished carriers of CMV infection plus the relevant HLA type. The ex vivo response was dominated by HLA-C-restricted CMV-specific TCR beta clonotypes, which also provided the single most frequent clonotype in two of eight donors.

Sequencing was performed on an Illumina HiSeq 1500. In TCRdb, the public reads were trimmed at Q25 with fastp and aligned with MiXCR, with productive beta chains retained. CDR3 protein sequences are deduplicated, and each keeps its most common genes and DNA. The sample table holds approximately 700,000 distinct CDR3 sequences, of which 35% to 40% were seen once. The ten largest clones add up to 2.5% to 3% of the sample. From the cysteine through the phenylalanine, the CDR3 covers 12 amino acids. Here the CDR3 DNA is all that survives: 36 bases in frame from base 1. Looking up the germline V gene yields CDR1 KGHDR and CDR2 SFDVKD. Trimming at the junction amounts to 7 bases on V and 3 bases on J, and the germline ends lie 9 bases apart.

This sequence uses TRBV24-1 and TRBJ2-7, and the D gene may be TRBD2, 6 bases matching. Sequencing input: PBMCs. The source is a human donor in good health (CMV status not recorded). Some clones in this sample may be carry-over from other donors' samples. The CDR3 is CATSPGGYEQYF. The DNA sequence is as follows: TGTGCCACCAGCCCCGGGGGCTACGAGCAGTACTTC.